The rows below give T cell receptor beta chains drawn from one sample of a study of shared clonotypes between healthy human individuals. Sequenced by immunoSEQ multiplex PCR; TCRdb stores in-frame clones only, minus some. This table has millions of clones, 85% to 95% appearing once. Sequencing used naive CD4+ T cells sorted from blood. The source of these receptors is a young man in good health. The CDR3 runs from the conserved cysteine through the conserved F or W. A D gene is named only where the DNA matches it firmly.

TRBV6-1	TRBJ2-3	.	CASRGPISTDTQYF
TRBV30	TRBJ1-1	.	CAWSWGQNTEAFF
TRBV15	TRBJ2-3	TRBD2	CATYGGAGDTQYF
TRBV6-5	TRBJ2-3	.	CATSRADTQYF
TRBV6-5	TRBJ1-2	.	CATLGGPSADGYTF
TRBV5-1	TRBJ2-1	TRBD2	CASSPTNSGGYNEQFF
TRBV5-1	TRBJ2-3	TRBD2	CASSFTAGVQDTQYF
TRBV14	TRBJ2-7	TRBD2	CASSQDLRGRYEQYF
TRBV19	TRBJ1-5	.	CASSTAGTDSNQPQHF
TRBV7-9	TRBJ1-2	.	CASSPSGLPWTF
TRBV29-1	TRBJ2-3	.	CSVASTDTQYF
TRBV6-6	TRBJ2-1	TRBD1	CASQGQGSSYNEQFF
TRBV19	TRBJ2-7	TRBD2	CASSTKEWQEWSGTYEQYF
TRBV5-1	TRBJ2-2	.	CASRAPGNFGGELFF
TRBV6-6	TRBJ1-1	.	CASSTGPEAFF
TRBV21-1	TRBJ2-7	.	CASSWASGRPHEQYF
TRBV6-5	TRBJ2-5	TRBD1	CASSYWGTGQETQYF
TRBV7-9	TRBJ1-1	.	CASSPQGFSTNQAFF
TRBV11-3	TRBJ1-4	TRBD1	CASSLATGWDEKLFF
TRBV13	TRBJ1-1	.	CASSSQGRFSVGYTEAFF
TRBV11-2	TRBJ1-4	.	CASSAHMGVEKLFF
TRBV18	TRBJ2-2	.	CASSRDGANTGELFF
TRBV4-1	TRBJ2-5	.	CASSQLGGMTQYF
TRBV6-1	TRBJ1-1	.	CATGGTLNTEAFF
TRBV25-1	TRBJ1-4	.	CASSGTQEKLFF
TRBV28	TRBJ1-1	TRBD1	CASSGQKGASTEAFF
TRBV18	TRBJ2-7	.	CASSPPPYEQYF
TRBV27	TRBJ1-2	.	CASSPFPDSLAPSHGYTF
TRBV11-2	TRBJ2-3	TRBD2	CASSLELAGAGTDMQYF
TRBV6-6	TRBJ1-3	.	CASTLMGQHSGNTIYF
TRBV2	TRBJ2-7	.	CASSKGPGSYEQYF
TRBV5-1	TRBJ1-1	.	CASSLDVNTEAFF
TRBV4-1	TRBJ1-2	.	CASSQVDRLYGYTF
TRBV7-8	TRBJ1-2	.	CASTLQGRTVYGYTF
TRBV27	TRBJ1-2	.	CASSKAGGFYGYTF
TRBV2	TRBJ2-7	.	CASTEEAPRGYEQYF
TRBV27	TRBJ1-5	.	CASSPRSSNQPQHF
TRBV19	TRBJ1-1	TRBD1	CASSTRDRVRMNTEAFF
TRBV5-1	TRBJ2-5	TRBD2	CASRLGLGETQYF
TRBV2	TRBJ1-2	.	CASRQPAGVTDYGYTF
TRBV4-3	TRBJ2-5	.	CASSQDVLVQETQYF
TRBV11-2	TRBJ2-7	.	CASSSRYEQYF